The present entry profiles one TCR beta chain with its context. In the authors' workflow: Amplified reference gene primers provided the basis for estimating nucleated cell counts. The assay was immunoSEQ multiplex PCR, and TCRdb's table has in-frame clones only and misses some. V and J calls and clone size are copied from that table; D and trimming were computed from the DNA. This sample carries some 210,000 clones, around 84% of them seen once, and the ten largest clones take 15% to 20%. This entry is derived from a study of blood T cell repertoires in COVID-19. Overall study context: Researchers got acute and convalescent COVID-19 samples from the United States, Italy and Spain. Sources were T cells, B-cell-depleted T cells, or PBMCs; the material itself was cDNA or gDNA.

J was trimmed by 5 bases and V by 0 bases; bases with no gene match: 14. CDR1 is LNHNV, CDR2 YYDKDF, per germline (reference sequence). CDR3 length: 18 amino acids. The receptor was isolated from a human donor in a cohort sampled during active COVID-19. The chain recombines TRBV15 with TRBJ2-5, with 8 nucleotides matching TRBD1. The specimen sequenced was peripheral blood. CDR3 bases: TGTGCCACCAGCAGAGATCTAAGGCCCTCAGGGGGCTTGGAGACCCAGTACTTC. Translated, it gives CATSRDLRPSGGLETQYF.